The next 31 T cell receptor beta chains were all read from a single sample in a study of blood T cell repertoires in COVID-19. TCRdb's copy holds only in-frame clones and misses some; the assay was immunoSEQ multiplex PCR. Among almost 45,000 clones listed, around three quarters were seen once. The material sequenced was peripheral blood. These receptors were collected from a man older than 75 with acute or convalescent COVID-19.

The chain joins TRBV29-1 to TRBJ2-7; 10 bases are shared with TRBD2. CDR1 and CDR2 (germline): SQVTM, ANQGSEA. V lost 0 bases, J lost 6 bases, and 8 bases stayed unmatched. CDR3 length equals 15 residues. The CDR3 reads CSVEDNSGRAIEQYF. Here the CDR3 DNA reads TGCAGCGTTGAAGACAACAGCGGGAGGGCGATCGAGCAGTACTTC.

In nucleotides, the CDR3 is TGTGCCAGCAGCCAACGACAGGGGGAGTTGGCCGGGGAGCTGTTTTTT. This codes for CASSQRQGELAGELFF. The V gene is TRBV3-1 (or the pseudogene TRBV3-2), the J gene TRBJ2-2, with 9 bases aligning to TRBD1. The CDR3 runs to 16 residues. Germline loops: CDR1 LGHDT, CDR2 YNNKEL (reference sequence). J lost 6 bases, V lost 2 bases, and 7 bases had no gene match.

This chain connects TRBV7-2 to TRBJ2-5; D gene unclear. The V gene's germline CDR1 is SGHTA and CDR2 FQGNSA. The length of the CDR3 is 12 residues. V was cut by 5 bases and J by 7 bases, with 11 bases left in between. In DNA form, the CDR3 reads TGTGCCAGCAGCCTAAATCGCGGGACCCAGTACTTC. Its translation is CASSLNRGTQYF.

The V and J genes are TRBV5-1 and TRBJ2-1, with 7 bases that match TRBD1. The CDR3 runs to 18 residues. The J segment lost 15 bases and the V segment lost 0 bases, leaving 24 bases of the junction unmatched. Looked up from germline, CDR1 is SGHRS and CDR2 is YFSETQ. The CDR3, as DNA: TGCGCCAGCAGCTTGGCCGTCTCAGGGGGTCTCCCTACGCCCACGGCGTTCTTC. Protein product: CASSLAVSGGLPTPTAFF.

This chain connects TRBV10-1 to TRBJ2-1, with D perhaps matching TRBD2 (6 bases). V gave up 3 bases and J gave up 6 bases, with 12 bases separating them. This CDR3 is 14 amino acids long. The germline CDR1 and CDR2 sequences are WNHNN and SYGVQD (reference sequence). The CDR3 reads CASSDGGTSNEQFF. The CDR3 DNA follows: TGCGCCAGCAGTGACGGCGGGACCTCCAATGAGCAGTTCTTC.

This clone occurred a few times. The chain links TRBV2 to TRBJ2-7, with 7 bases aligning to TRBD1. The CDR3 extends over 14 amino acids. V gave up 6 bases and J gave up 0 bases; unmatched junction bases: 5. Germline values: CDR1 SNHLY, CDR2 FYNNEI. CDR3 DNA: TGTGCCAGCAGGGGACAGATTAGCTCCTACGAGCAGTACTTC. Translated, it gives CASRGQISSYEQYF. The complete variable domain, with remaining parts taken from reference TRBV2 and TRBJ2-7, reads EPEVTQTPSHQVTQMGQEVILRCVPISNHLYFYWYRQILGQKVEFLVSFYNNEISEKSEIFDDQFSVERPDGSNFTLKIRSTKLEDSAMYFCASRGQISSYEQYFGPGTRLTVT.

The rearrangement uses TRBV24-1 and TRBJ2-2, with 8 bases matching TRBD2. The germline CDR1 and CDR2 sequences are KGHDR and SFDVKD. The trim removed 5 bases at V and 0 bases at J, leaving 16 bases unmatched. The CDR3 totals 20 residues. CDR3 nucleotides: TGTGCCACCAGTGGCGCCGGGACTAGAACTTCTAGCGCGAACACCGGGGAGCTGTTTTTT. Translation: CATSGAGTRTSSANTGELFF.

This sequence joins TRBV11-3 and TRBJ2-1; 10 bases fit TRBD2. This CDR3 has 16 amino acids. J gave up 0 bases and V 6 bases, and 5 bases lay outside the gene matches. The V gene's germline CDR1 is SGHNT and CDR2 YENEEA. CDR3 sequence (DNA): TGTGCCAGCAGTCCGGGACTAGCGCGCTCCTACAATGAGCAGTTCTTC. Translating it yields CASSPGLARSYNEQFF.

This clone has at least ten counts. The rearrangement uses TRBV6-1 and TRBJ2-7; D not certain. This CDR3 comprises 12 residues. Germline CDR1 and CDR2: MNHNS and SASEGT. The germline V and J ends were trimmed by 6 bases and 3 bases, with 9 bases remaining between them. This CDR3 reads CASSPTDYEQYF. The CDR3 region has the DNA TGTGCCAGCAGCCCTACAGACTACGAGCAGTACTTC.

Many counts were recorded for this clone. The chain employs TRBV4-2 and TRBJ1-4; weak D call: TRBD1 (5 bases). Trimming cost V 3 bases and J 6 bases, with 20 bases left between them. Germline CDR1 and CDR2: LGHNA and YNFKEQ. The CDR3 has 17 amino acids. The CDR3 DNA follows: TGTGCCAGCAGCCATCCCTTGGGCAGGGCGTTAGATGAAAAACTGTTTTTT. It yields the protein CASSHPLGRALDEKLFF.

In DNA, the CDR3 is TGTGCCAGCAGTTACGGGGCAGGGCCCAATCAGCCCCAGCATTTT. This gives the protein CASSYGAGPNQPQHF. V is TRBV6-5 and J is TRBJ1-5; D may be TRBD1 (5 bases). Germline V gives CDR1 MNHEY, CDR2 SVGAGI. This CDR3 spans 15 amino acids. V was trimmed by 2 bases and J by 3 bases, leaving 11 bases between them.

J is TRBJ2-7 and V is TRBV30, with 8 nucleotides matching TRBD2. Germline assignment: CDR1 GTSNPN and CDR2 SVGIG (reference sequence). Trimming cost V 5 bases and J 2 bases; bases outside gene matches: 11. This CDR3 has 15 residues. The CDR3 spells CAWGPSGRQTYEQYF. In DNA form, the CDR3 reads TGTGCCTGGGGGCCTAGCGGGCGCCAGACCTACGAGCAGTACTTC.

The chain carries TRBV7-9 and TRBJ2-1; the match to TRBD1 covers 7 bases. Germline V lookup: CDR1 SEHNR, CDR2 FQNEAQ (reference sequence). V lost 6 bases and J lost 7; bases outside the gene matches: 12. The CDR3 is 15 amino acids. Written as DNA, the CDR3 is TGTGCCAGCAGTTCCCGCGGCCAGGGGGAAAATGAGCAGTTCTTC. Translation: CASSSRGQGENEQFF.

CDR3 sequence (DNA): TGCGCCAGCAGCCCTAGGGAGGGGGTAGGCACTGAAGCTTTCTTT. It encodes CASSPREGVGTEAFF. The rearrangement uses TRBV5-1 and TRBJ1-1, with a weak D call TRBD1 (6 bases). Looked up from germline, CDR1 is SGHRS and CDR2 is YFSETQ. Trimming took off 4 bases at V and 4 bases at J, with 17 bases between the two ends. CDR3 size: 15 residues.

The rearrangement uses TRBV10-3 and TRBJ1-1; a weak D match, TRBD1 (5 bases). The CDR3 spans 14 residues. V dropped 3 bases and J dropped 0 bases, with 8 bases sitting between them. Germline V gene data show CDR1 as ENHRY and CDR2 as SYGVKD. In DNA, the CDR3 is TGTGCCATCAGTGACCTGGGGCTGAACACTGAAGCTTTCTTT. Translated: CAISDLGLNTEAFF.

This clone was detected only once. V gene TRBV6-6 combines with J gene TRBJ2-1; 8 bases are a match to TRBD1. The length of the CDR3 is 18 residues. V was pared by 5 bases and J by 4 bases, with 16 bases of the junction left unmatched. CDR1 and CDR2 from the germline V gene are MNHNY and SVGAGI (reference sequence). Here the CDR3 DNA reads TGTGCCAGCAGTCTTACAAGTCCCGGACAGGGAATATACAATGAGCAGTTCTTC. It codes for CASSLTSPGQGIYNEQFF.

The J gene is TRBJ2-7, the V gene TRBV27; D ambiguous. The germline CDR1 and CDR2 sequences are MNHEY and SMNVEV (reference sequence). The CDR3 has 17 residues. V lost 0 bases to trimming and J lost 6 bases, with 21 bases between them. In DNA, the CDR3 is TGTGCCAGCAGTTTATCTTTGGTTTCGGGTAGCCGCGGCGAGCAGTACTTC. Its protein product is CASSLSLVSGSRGEQYF.

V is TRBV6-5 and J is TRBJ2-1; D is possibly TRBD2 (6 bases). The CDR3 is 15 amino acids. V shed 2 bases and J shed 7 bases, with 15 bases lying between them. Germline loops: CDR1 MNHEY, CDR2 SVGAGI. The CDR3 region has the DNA TGTGCCAGCAGTTACGGAGGAGGGCCTACGAATGAGCAGTTCTTC. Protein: CASSYGGGPTNEQFF.

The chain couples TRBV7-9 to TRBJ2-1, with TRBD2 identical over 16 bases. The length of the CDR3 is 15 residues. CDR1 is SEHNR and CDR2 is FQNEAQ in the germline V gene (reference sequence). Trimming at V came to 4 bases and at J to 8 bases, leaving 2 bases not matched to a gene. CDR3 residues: CASSSGLAGGYEQFF. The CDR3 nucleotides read TGTGCCAGCAGCTCGGGACTAGCGGGAGGGTATGAGCAGTTCTTC.

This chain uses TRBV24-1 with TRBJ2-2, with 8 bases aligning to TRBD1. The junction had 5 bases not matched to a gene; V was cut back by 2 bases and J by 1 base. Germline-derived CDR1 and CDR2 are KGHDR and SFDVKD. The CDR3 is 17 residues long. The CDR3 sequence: CATSDSVGTGNTGELFF. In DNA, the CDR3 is TGTGCCACCAGTGATTCGGTCGGGACAGGGAACACCGGGGAGCTGTTTTTT.

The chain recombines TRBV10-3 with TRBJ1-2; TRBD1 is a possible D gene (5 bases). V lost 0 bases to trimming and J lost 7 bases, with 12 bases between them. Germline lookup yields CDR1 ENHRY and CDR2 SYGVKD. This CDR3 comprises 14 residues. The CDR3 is CAISESGGERGYTF. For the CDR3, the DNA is TGTGCCATCAGTGAGTCTGGAGGGGAACGTGGCTACACCTTC.

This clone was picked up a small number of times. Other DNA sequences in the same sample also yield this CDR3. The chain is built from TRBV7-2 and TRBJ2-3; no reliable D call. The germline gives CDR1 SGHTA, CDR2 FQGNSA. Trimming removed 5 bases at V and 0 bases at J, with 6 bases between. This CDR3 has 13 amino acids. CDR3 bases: TGTGCCAGCAGCCTATTTAGCACAGATACGCAGTATTTT. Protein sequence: CASSLFSTDTQYF.

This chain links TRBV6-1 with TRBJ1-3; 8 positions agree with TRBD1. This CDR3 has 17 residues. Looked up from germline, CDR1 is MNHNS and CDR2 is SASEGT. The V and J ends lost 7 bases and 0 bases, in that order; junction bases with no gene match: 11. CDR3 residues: CASTERQGRPSGNTIYF. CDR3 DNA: TGTGCCAGCACTGAGAGACAGGGGCGACCCTCTGGAAACACCATATATTTT.

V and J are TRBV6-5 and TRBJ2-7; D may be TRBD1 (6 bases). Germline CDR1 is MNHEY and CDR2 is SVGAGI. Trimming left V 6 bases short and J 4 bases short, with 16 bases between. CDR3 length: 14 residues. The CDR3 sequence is CASRVSRDIYEQYF. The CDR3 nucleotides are TGTGCCAGCAGGGTGTCCCGGGACATTTACGAGCAGTACTTC.

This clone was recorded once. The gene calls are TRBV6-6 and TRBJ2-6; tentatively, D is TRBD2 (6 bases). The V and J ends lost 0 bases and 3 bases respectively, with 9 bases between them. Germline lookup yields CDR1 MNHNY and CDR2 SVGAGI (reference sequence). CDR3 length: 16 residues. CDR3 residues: CASSYSAGSGANVLTF. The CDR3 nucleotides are TGTGCCAGCAGTTACTCCGCGGGAAGTGGGGCCAACGTCCTGACTTTC.

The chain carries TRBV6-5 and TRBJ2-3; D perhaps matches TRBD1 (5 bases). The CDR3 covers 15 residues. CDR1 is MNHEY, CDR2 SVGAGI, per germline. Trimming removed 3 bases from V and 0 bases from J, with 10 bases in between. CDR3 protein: CASSYTGGSTDTQYF. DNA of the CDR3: TGTGCCAGCAGTTATACAGGTGGGAGCACAGATACGCAGTATTTT.

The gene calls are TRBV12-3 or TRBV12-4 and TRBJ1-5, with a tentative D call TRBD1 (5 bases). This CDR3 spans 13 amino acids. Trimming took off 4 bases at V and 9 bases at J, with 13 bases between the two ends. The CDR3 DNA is TGTGCCAGCAGTTCCCAGAGCGGGGGGCCCCAGCATTTT. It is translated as CASSSQSGGPQHF.

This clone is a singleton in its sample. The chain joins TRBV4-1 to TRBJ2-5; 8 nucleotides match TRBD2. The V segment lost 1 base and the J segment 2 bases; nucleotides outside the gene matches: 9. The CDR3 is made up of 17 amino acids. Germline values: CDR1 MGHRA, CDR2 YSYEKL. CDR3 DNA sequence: TGCGCCAGCAGCCAAGTTATCAACGGGAGGGAGCAAGAGACCCAGTACTTC. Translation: CASSQVINGREQETQYF.

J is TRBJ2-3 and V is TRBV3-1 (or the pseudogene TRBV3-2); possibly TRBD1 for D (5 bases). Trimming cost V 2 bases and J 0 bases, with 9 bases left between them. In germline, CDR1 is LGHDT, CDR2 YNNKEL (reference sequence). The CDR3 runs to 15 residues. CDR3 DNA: TGTGCCAGCAGCCAAACAGGTATTAGCACAGATACGCAGTATTTT. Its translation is CASSQTGISTDTQYF.

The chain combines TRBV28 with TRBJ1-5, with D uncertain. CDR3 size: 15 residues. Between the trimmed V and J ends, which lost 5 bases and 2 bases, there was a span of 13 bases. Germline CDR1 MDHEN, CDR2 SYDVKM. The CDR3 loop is CASSPGLGGNQPQHF. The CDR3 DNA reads TGTGCCAGCAGTCCCGGACTTGGTGGCAATCAGCCCCAGCATTTT.

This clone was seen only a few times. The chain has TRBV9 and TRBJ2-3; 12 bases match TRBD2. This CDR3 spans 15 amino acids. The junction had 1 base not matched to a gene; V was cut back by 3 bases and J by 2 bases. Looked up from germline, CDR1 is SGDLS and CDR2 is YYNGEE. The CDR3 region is CASSASGRDTDTQYF. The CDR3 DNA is TGTGCCAGCAGCGCTAGCGGGAGGGACACAGATACGCAGTATTTT. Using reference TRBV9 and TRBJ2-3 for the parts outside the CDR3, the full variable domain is DSGVTQTPKHLITATGQRVTLRCSPRSGDLSVYWYQQSLDQGLQFLIQYYNGEERAKGNILERFSAQQFPDLHSELNLSSLELGDSALYFCASSASGRDTDTQYFGPGTRLTVL.